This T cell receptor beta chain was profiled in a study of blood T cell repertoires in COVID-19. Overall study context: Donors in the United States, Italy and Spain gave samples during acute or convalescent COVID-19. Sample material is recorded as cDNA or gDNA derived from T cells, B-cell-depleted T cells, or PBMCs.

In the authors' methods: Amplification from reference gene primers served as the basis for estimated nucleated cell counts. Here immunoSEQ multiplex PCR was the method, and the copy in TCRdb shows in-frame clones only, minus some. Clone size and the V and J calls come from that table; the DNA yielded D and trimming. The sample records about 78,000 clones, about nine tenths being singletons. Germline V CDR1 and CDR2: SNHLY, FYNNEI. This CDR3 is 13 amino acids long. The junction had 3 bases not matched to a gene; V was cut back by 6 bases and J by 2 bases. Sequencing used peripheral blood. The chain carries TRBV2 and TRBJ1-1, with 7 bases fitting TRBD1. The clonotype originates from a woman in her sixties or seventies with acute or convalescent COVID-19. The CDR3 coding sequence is TGTGCCAGCAGGGGGACAGTTAACACTGAAGCTTTCTTT. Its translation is CASRGTVNTEAFF.